This T cell receptor beta chain appears in the sequencing data of a study of shared clonotypes between healthy human individuals. The CDR3 totals 13 residues. Looked up from germline, CDR1 is MNHEY and CDR2 is SMNVEV (reference sequence). J was trimmed by 2 bases and V by 6 bases; bases with no gene match: 4. TCRdb's table, derived via immunoSEQ multiplex PCR, lists solely in-frame clones and lacks some. The table shows around 2,000,000 clones, with approximately 94% occurring only once. CD45RO negativity and positive selection for CCR7 defined naive CD8 cells, a population that excluded terminally differentiated effector memory CD45RA+ cells.

The specimen sequenced was naive CD8+ T cells sorted from blood. This chain uses TRBV27 with TRBJ2-7; 7 nucleotides agree with TRBD1. This sequence was found in a young man in good health. Here the CDR3 DNA reads TGTGCCAGCAGAAAACAGGGGACCTACGAGCAGTACTTC. This sequence encodes CASRKQGTYEQYF.